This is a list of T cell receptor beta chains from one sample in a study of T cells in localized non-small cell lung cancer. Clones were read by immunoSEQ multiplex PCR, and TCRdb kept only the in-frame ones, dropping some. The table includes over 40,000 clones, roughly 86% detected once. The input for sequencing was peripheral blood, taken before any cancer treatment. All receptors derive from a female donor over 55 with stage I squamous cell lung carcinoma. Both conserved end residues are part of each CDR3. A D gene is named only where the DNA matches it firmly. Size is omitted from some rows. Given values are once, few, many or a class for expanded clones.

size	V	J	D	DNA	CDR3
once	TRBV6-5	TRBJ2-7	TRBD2	TGTGCCAGCAGCCCCCTTAGCGGGAGGGGCGAGCAGTACTTC	CASSPLSGRGEQYF
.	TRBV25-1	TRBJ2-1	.	TGTGCCAGCAGTGAATATAGCGCAGGGGACAATGAGCAGTTCTTC	CASSEYSAGDNEQFF
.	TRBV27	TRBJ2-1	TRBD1	TGTGCCAGCAGTCGGCAGACAGGGGTAGGGAATGAGCAGTTCTTC	CASSRQTGVGNEQFF
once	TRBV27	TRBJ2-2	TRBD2	TGTGCCAGCAGTTCTCCGGGACTAGCGGGAGAAACCGGGGAGCTGTTTTTT	CASSSPGLAGETGELFF
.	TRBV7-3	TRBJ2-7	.	TGTGCCAGCAGCACGACTAGATCCTACGAGCAGTACTTC	CASSTTRSYEQYF
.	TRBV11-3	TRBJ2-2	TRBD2	TGTGCCAGCAGCTTAGATCATGAGCGGGAGACCGGGGAGCTGTTTTTT	CASSLDHERETGELFF
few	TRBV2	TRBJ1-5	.	TGTGCCAGCAGGGGGGAGACAGGCTCCAATCAGCCCCAGCATTTT	CASRGETGSNQPQHF
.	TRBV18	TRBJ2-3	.	TGTGCCAGCTCACCCCAGGATACGCAGTATTTT	CASSPQDTQYF
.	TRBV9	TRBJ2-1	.	TGTGCCAGCAGCGTTCGTAGCGGTAACTCCTACAATGAGCAGTTCTTC	CASSVRSGNSYNEQFF
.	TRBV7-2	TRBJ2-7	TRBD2	TGTGCCAGCAGCCAACGAACCGGGAGGAATAACAACGAGCAGTACTTC	CASSQRTGRNNNEQYF
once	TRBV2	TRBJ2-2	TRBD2	TGTGCCAGCAGTGAAGCGGACCAGCTAGCGGGAGATTGGACCGGGGAGCTGTTTTTT	CASSEADQLAGDWTGELFF
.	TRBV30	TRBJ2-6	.	TGTGCCTGGAGAGCACAGGTGACTGGGGCCAACGTCCTGACTTTC	CAWRAQVTGANVLTF
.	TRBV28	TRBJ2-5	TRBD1	TGTGCCAGCAGTTTATTACAGGGGCGGCTGGAGACCCAGTACTTC	CASSLLQGRLETQYF
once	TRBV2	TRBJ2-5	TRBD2	TGTGCCAGCAGTGATCACCTAGCGGGACCGGGGGCGGAGACCCAGTACTTC	CASSDHLAGPGAETQYF
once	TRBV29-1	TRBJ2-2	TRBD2	TGCAGCGGGTCCCGGACTAGCGTTAGGGAGCTGTTTTTT	CSGSRTSVRELFF
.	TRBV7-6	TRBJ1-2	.	TGTGCCAGCAGCCCCGCGCAGGGTGGCTACACCTTC	CASSPAQGGYTF
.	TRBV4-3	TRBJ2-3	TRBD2	TGCGCCAGCAGCCAAACTAGCGGCAAATACACAGATACGCAGTATTTT	CASSQTSGKYTDTQYF
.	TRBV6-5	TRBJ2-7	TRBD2	TGTGCCAGCAGTTTGAAGCGGGGAAGCTCCTACGAGCAGTACTTC	CASSLKRGSSYEQYF
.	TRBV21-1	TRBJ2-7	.	TGTGCCAGCTGCCAGGGGGCTCGTTACGAGCAGTACTTC	CASCQGARYEQYF
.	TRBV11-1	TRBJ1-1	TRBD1	TGTGCCAGCAGATCCGGGACAGGGAGGACTGAAGCTTTCTTT	CASRSGTGRTEAFF
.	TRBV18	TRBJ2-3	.	TGTGCCAGCTCTTCGGGACGGACCCAGGGTACGCAGTATTTT	CASSSGRTQGTQYF
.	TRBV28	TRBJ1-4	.	TGTGCCAGCAGCCTCTCAGGGCAGGGTAGTGAAAAACTGTTTTTT	CASSLSGQGSEKLFF
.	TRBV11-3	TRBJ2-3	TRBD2	TGTGCCAGCAGCTTAAGACTAGCGGGAGTAGAGAATACGCAGTATTTT	CASSLRLAGVENTQYF
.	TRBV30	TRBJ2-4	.	TGTGCCTTCAGGGTTGGACATGCAACCGGCATTCAGTACTTC	CAFRVGHATGIQYF
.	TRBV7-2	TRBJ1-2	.	TGTGCCAGCAGCTTAACCGGGGCCGTTAACTATGGCTACACCTTC	CASSLTGAVNYGYTF
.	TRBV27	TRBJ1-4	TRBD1	TGTGCCAGCAGTTGGGACAGGCTATATGGAAAACTGTTTTTT	CASSWDRLYGKLFF
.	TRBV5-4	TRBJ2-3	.	TGTGCCAGCACCAGGGACATCACAGATACGCAGTATTTT	CASTRDITDTQYF
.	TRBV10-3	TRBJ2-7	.	TGTGCCATCAGTGAGTCGGCTCAACACTACGAGCAGTACTTC	CAISESAQHYEQYF
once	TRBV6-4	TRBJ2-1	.	TGTGCCAGCAGACCCCAGGGTACCAATGAGCAGTTCTTC	CASRPQGTNEQFF